This T cell receptor (beta chain) appears in the sequencing data of a study of PD-L1 blockade in urothelial cancer. Study overall: Treatment start was followed by blood analysis at 3 weeks (second dose) and again at 6 weeks. T cells numbered a median of about 140,000 in the blood samples.

Deletions cut 4 bases from V and 5 bases from J, with 11 bases between. Per the germline V gene, CDR1 is MNHEY and CDR2 is SVGAGI. This CDR3 has 13 amino acids. Added to each PCR by spiking were synthetic TCR analog templates. Only in-frame clones appear in the TCRdb table, and some are missing; sequencing was by immunoSEQ multiplex PCR. This table holds around 40,000 clones, approximately 89% found once. Documented time point: pretreatment peripheral blood. Locally advanced or metastatic urothelial carcinoma was present in patients. Sequences were derived from PBMCs, sampled around atezolizumab (anti-PD-L1) treatment. This TCR came from an older woman with urothelial cancer. V usage is TRBV6-5 and J usage is TRBJ1-2, with D tentatively TRBD1 (6 bases). The CDR3 loop is CASSLTGQYGYTF. CDR3 coding DNA: TGTGCCAGCAGTTTAACAGGGCAGTATGGCTACACCTTC.